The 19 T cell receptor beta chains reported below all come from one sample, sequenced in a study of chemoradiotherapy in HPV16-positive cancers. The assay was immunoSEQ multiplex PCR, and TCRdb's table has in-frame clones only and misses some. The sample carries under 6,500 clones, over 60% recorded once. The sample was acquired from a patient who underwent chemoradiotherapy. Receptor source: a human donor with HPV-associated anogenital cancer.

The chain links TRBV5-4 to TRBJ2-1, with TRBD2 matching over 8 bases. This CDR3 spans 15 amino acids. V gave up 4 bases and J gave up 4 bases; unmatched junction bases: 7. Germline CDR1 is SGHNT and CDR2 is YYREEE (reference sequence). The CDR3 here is CASSSPREGYNEQFF. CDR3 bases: TGTGCCAGCAGCAGCCCACGGGAGGGTTACAATGAGCAGTTCTTC.

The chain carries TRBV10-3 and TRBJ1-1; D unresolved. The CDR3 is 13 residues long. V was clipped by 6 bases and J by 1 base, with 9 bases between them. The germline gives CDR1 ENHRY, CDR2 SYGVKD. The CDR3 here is CAIRPAENTEAFF. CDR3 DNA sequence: TGTGCCATCAGGCCTGCGGAGAACACTGAAGCTTTCTTT.

The CDR3 loop is CASSRSGGSSKGQYF. CDR3 DNA: TGTGCCAGTAGTCGTAGCGGGGGATCCTCGAAAGGGCAGTATTTT. The gene calls are TRBV19 and TRBJ2-3; 9 nucleotides agree with TRBD2. After removal of 5 bases from V and 11 bases from J, the junction contained 14 bases not matched to a gene. From germline, CDR1 is LNHDA and CDR2 SQIVND (reference sequence). The CDR3 is 15 amino acids.

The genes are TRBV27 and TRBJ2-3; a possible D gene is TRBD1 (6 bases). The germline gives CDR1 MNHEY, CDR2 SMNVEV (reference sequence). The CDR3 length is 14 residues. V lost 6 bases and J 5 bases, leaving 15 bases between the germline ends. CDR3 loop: CASRRQVLGDTQYF. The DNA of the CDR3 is TGTGCCAGCAGACGACAGGTCCTCGGAGATACGCAGTATTTT.

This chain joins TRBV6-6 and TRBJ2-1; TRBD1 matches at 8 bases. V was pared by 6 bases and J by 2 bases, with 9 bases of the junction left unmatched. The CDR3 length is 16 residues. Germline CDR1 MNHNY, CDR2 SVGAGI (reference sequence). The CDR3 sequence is CASRPGTGGAYNEQFF. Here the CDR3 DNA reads TGTGCCAGCAGACCTGGGACAGGAGGCGCCTACAATGAGCAGTTCTTC.

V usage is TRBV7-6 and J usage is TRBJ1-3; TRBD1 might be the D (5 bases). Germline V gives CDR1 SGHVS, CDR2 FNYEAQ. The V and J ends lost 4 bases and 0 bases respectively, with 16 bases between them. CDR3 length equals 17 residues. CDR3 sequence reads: CASSSSSRTLSGNTIYF. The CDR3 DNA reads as TGTGCCAGCAGCTCTAGCTCCCGGACACTCTCTGGAAACACCATATATTTT. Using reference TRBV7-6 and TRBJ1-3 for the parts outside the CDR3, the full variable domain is GAGVSQSPRYKVTKRGQDVALRCDPISGHVSLYWYRQALGQGPEFLTYFNYEAQQDKSGLPNDRFSAERPEGSISTLTIQRTEQRDSAMYRCASSSSSRTLSGNTIYFGEGSWLTVV.

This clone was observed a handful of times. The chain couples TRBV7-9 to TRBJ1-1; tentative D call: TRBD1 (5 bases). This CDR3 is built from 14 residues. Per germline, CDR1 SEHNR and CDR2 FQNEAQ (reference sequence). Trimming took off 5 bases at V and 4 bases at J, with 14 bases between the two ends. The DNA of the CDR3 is TGTGCCAGCAGCCCCCCCGGGACTTTCACTGAAGCTTTCTTT. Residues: CASSPPGTFTEAFF.

CDR3 loop: CASSERLAGANEQFF. The CDR3, as DNA: TGTGCCAGCAGCGAACGATTAGCGGGCGCGAATGAGCAGTTCTTC. The V and J genes are TRBV9 and TRBJ2-1; 7 bases match TRBD2. Germline CDR1 is SGDLS and CDR2 is YYNGEE. There are 15 residues in the CDR3. J was trimmed by 7 bases and V by 3 bases; bases with no gene match: 10.

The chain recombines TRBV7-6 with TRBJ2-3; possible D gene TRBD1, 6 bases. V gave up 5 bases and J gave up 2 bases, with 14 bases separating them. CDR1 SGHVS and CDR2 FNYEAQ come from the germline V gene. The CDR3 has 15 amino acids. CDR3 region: CASSPQGPHTDTQYF. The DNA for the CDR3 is TGTGCCAGCAGCCCTCAGGGGCCCCACACAGATACGCAGTATTTT.

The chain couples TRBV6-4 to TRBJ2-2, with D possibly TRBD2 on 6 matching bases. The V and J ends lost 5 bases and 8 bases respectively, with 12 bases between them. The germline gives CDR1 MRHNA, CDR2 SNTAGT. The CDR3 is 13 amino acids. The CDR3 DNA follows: TGTGCCAGCAGTTCGCGGGACCATGGGGAGCTGTTTTTT. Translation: CASSSRDHGELFF.

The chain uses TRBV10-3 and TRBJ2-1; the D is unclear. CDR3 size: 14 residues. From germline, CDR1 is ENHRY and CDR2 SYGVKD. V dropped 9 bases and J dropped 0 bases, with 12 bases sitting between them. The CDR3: CAMKPSSSYNEQFF. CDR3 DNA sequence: TGTGCCATGAAACCCTCGAGCTCCTACAATGAGCAGTTCTTC.

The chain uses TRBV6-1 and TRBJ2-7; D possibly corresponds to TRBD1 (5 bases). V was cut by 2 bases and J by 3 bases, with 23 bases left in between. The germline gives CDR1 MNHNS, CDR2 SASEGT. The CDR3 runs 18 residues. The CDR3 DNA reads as TGTGCCAGCAGTGAACCTATCGCAGGGATGTCTTTTGGCTACGAGCAGTACTTC. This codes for CASSEPIAGMSFGYEQYF.

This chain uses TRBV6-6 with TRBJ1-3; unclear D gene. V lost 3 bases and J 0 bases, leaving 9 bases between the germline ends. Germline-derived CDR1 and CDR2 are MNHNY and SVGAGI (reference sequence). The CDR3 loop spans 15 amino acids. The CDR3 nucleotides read TGTGCCAGCAGTTATCCCGGAAGCTCTGGAAACACCATATATTTT. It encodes CASSYPGSSGNTIYF.

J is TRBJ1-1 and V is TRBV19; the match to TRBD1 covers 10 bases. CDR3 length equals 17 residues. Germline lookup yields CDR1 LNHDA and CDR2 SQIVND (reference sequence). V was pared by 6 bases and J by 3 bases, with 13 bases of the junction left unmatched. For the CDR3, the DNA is TGTGCCAGTAGGGCGCGAGACAGGGGGCGCGTGGACACTGAAGCTTTCTTT. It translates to CASRARDRGRVDTEAFF.

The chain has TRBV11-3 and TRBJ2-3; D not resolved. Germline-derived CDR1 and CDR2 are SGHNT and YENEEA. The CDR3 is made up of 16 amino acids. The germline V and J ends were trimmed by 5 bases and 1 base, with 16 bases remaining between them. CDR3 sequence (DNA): TGTGCCAGCAGCCTTTCGCTAAGGAAAGGCACAGATACGCAGTATTTT. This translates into CASSLSLRKGTDTQYF.

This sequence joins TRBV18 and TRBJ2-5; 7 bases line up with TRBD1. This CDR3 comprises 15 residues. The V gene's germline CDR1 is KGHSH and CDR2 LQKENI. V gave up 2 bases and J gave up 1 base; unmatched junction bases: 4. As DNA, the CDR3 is TGTGCCAGCTCACCAGCGGCAGGGGGCCAAGAGACCCAGTACTTC. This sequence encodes CASSPAAGGQETQYF. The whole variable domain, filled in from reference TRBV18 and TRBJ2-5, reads NAGVMQNPRHLVRRRGQEARLRCSPMKGHSHVYWYRQLPEEGLKFMVYLQKENIIDESGMPKERFSAEFPKEGPSILRIQQVVRGDSAAYFCASSPAAGGQETQYFGPGTRLLVL.

CDR3 sequence (DNA): TGTGCCAGCAGTTTAAATCCCTACTCTGGAAACACCATATATTTT. Translated: CASSLNPYSGNTIYF. The rearrangement uses TRBV27 and TRBJ1-3; D unclear. The V end lost 2 bases, the J end lost 0 bases, and 8 bases lay between the germline ends. The germline V gene encodes CDR1 MNHEY and CDR2 SMNVEV (reference sequence). The CDR3 length is 15 residues.

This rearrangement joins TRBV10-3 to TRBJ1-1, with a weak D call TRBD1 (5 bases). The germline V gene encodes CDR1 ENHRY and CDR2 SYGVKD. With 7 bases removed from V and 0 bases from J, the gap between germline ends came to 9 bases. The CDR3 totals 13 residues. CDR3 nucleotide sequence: TGTGCCATCAAAGGGGTCCTGAACACTGAAGCTTTCTTT. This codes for CAIKGVLNTEAFF.

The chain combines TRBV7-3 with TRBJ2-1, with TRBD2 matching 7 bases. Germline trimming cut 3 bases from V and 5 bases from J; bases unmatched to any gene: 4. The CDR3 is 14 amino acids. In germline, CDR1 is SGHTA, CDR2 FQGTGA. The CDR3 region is CASSFGGSHNEQFF. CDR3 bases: TGTGCCAGCAGCTTCGGCGGGAGCCACAATGAGCAGTTCTTC.